Listed below are T cell receptor beta chains from one sample, sequenced in a study of identical twins. One entry per CDR3 protein, called by TCRdb with MiXCR from the 5' RACE reads. The sample includes some 500,000 distinct CDR3 sequences, 13% to 15% seen only once; the top ten take roughly 0.5%. A further study also used this sample, focusing on yellow fever vaccine responses in identical twins.

Specimen: CD4+ T cells sorted from blood. The receptors originated from a woman aged 18-35 years in good health. Each CDR3 is given with its conserved first and last residue. A D gene is named only where the DNA matches it firmly. Expanded clones are given a class, and other clones once, few, many or no size at all.

j_call | d_call | clone_size | v_call | cdr3_nt | cdr3_aa
TRBJ1-2 | TRBD1 | few | TRBV6-1 | TGTGCCAGCAGCGCGACAGGGGCGGACTATGGCTACACCTTC | CASSATGADYGYTF
TRBJ2-3 | TRBD2 | few | TRBV7-9 | TGTGCCAGCAACATAGCGGGGGGGCCCACAGATACGCAGTATTTT | CASNIAGGPTDTQYF
TRBJ2-1 | - | - | TRBV30 | TGTGCCTGGACAGGGCTCAGGTTCGGCTACAATGAGCAGTTCTTC | CAWTGLRFGYNEQFF
TRBJ2-2 | - | - | TRBV7-7 | TGTGCTAGCAGCTCGACACCTACCGGGGAGCTGTTTTTT | CASSSTPTGELFF
TRBJ2-3 | TRBD2 | few | TRBV7-9 | TGTGCCAGCAGCGCCCCGGGGGGTACAGATACGCAGTATTTT | CASSAPGGTDTQYF
TRBJ2-7 | - | - | TRBV5-5 | TGTGCCAGCAGCTCGCCACCCGTCGGCCAGGGCCAAGAGCAGTACTTC | CASSSPPVGQGQEQYF
TRBJ2-2 | - | - | TRBV29-1 | TGCAGCGTTTCGCGGACTTTAAACACCGGGGAGCTGTTTTTT | CSVSRTLNTGELFF
TRBJ2-7 | - | - | TRBV6-1 | TGTGCCAGCACGCAGAAGGAGGCCACCTACGAGCAGTACTTC | CASTQKEATYEQYF
TRBJ1-5 | - | - | TRBV23-1 | TGCGCCAGCAGTCAATCGACCGGGAATCAGCCCCAGCATTTT | CASSQSTGNQPQHF
TRBJ2-7 | - | many | TRBV6-5 | TGTGCCAGCAGTTCCGGCTTGAGCTCCTACGAGCAGTACTTC | CASSSGLSSYEQYF
TRBJ2-5 | TRBD2 | few | TRBV11-1 | TGTGCCAGCAGGAAGGGACTAGCGGAAGAGACCCAGTACTTC | CASRKGLAEETQYF
TRBJ2-1 | TRBD2 | - | TRBV6-5 | TGTGCCAGCAGTAACCTAGCGGGAGGGCCCTACAATGAGCAGTTCTTC | CASSNLAGGPYNEQFF
TRBJ2-2 | TRBD1 | few | TRBV6-1 | TGTGCCAGCAGTGTAGGACAGGGGGCTAACACCGGGGAGCTGTTTTTT | CASSVGQGANTGELFF
TRBJ2-2 | - | few | TRBV12-3/TRBV12-4 | TGTGCCAGCAGTTTGGGGCAGGGTATCGGGACGAACACCGGGGAGCTGTTTTTT | CASSLGQGIGTNTGELFF
TRBJ2-2 | - | many | TRBV20-1 | TGCAGTGCTAGACCGGGACAGAACACCGGGGAGCTGTTTTTT | CSARPGQNTGELFF
TRBJ2-1 | TRBD2 | few | TRBV12-3/TRBV12-4 | TGTGCCAGCAGTTTGACTAGCAGTAGTAGCAATGAGCAGTTCTTC | CASSLTSSSSNEQFF
TRBJ2-7 | - | - | TRBV27 | TGTGCCAGCAGCAGGCAGGGTCCGAGCTCCTACGAGCAGTACTTC | CASSRQGPSSYEQYF
TRBJ2-5 | - | few | TRBV4-2 | TGTGCCAGCAGCCAAGGAGGGGCCGGGCACCAAGAGACCCAGTACTTC | CASSQGGAGHQETQYF
TRBJ1-4 | - | few | TRBV7-9 | TGTGCCAGCAGCTTAGAGGGGACCCATAATGAAAAACTGTTTTTT | CASSLEGTHNEKLFF
TRBJ2-5 | - | few | TRBV6-1 | TGTGCCAGCACCTTCCCCGGGACGGCGGGAGAGACCCAGTACTTC | CASTFPGTAGETQYF
TRBJ2-2 | - | - | TRBV11-1 | TGTGCCAGCAGCTACACTAGTTTCACCGGGGAGCTGTTTTTT | CASSYTSFTGELFF
TRBJ1-2 | TRBD1 | - | TRBV29-1 | TGCAGCGTTGACCAGGAGGGGGCGAGGTATGGCTACACCTTC | CSVDQEGARYGYTF
TRBJ2-2 | - | many | TRBV6-2/TRBV6-3 | TGTGCCACCGATCCCCTCCCCCCCGGGACCAGGAGCACCGGGGAGCTGTTTTTT | CATDPLPPGTRSTGELFF
TRBJ2-7 | TRBD2 | few | TRBV6-2/TRBV6-3 | TGTGCCAGCAGTTACTCATCTACCTTCGGGAGGTCCTACGAGCAGTACTTC | CASSYSSTFGRSYEQYF
TRBJ2-7 | TRBD1 | many | TRBV5-1 | TGCGCCAGCAGCAGAACCTGGACAGGGAGCTCCTACGAGCAGTACTTC | CASSRTWTGSSYEQYF
TRBJ2-2 | - | - | TRBV14 | TGTGCCAGCAGCCCCTACGATAAAACATTGAACACCGGGGAGCTGTTTTTT | CASSPYDKTLNTGELFF
TRBJ2-1 | - | few | TRBV6-2/TRBV6-3 | TGTGCCAGCAGTCCCATAGGGAATGAGCAGTTCTTC | CASSPIGNEQFF
TRBJ2-7 | - | few | TRBV6-5 | TGTGCCAGCAGAAACTACAGGTCCGAGCAGTACTTC | CASRNYRSEQYF
TRBJ2-5 | TRBD1 | - | TRBV9 | TGTGCCAGCAGCGTAGCCAGGGGGCTAGGGGAGACCCAGTACTTC | CASSVARGLGETQYF
TRBJ2-4 | TRBD1 | many | TRBV5-1 | TGCGCCAGCAGCGCCGGGACAGAAAACATTCAGTACTTC | CASSAGTENIQYF
TRBJ2-1 | - | - | TRBV6-5 | TGTGCCAGCAGTTACACCCACAGGGGAGGGACCCACCATAAGCAGTTCTTC | CASSYTHRGGTHHKQFF
TRBJ2-7 | - | many | TRBV27 | TGTGCCAGCAGTTTCACGGACAGATCCGCCGAGCAGTACTTC | CASSFTDRSAEQYF
TRBJ1-1 | - | few | TRBV19 | TGTGCCAGTAGTAGCGACGGGTTCGACACTGAAGCTTTCTTT | CASSSDGFDTEAFF
TRBJ1-2 | - | few | TRBV7-9 | TGTGCCAGCAGCCCACAGGGAAGTGGGTATGGCTACACCTTC | CASSPQGSGYGYTF
TRBJ2-7 | - | many | TRBV7-9 | TGTGCCAGCAGCTTCCAGGACTTGTACGAGCAGTACTTC | CASSFQDLYEQYF
TRBJ2-4 | TRBD1 | - | TRBV3-1 | TGTGCCAGCAGCCAAAGGGACAGCTTAACCTCTTCCTTAGCCAAAAACATTCAGTACTTC | CASSQRDSLTSSLAKNIQYF
TRBJ2-3 | TRBD1 | - | TRBV6-5 | TGTGCCAGCAGTTCTTTCATGGACAGGGGTGGAGATACGCAGTATTTT | CASSSFMDRGGDTQYF
TRBJ2-7 | TRBD1 | - | TRBV2 | TGTGCCAGCAGTGTTATAGGACAGGGTTCCGAGCAGTACTTC | CASSVIGQGSEQYF
TRBJ2-6 | TRBD1 | few | TRBV9 | TGTGCCAGCAGCCCCTGGACAGGGGGCGCCCCTGGGGCCAACGTCCTGACTTTC | CASSPWTGGAPGANVLTF
TRBJ2-3 | - | few | TRBV7-2 | TGTGCCAGCAGCTTTCGGCGGGGCAGCACAGATACGCAGTATTTT | CASSFRRGSTDTQYF
TRBJ2-1 | TRBD2 | many | TRBV12-3/TRBV12-4 | TGTGCCAGCAGTTTCTCGTTAGCGGGGGCATTCGAGCAGTTCTTC | CASSFSLAGAFEQFF
TRBJ1-1 | - | few | TRBV27 | TGTGCCAGCAGTTTATCACCAGGAATTAAGACTGAAGCTTTCTTT | CASSLSPGIKTEAFF
TRBJ1-2 | - | few | TRBV20-1 | TGCAGTGCTAGAGTCTCCGAAAAGGTCTCGGGCTACACCTTC | CSARVSEKVSGYTF
TRBJ1-1 | - | few | TRBV29-1 | TGCAGCGTTGGACAGCTGATGGGGACTGAAGCTTTCTTT | CSVGQLMGTEAFF
TRBJ2-3 | TRBD2 | - | TRBV7-2 | TGTGCCAGCAGCCCAGGGGGGCTAGCGGGAAGAACAGATACGCAGTATTTT | CASSPGGLAGRTDTQYF
TRBJ1-1 | - | - | TRBV28 | TGTGCCAGCAGTTTAAGGACCACTGAAGCTTTCTTT | CASSLRTTEAFF
TRBJ2-7 | TRBD1 | - | TRBV6-5 | TGTGCCAGCAGTTACTTGGGAGTCTCCGTGGACAGGGTATCGGCGCAGTACTTC | CASSYLGVSVDRVSAQYF
TRBJ2-5 | - | few | TRBV7-9 | TGTGCCAGCAGCTACGGGAGTCAAGAGACCCAGTACTTC | CASSYGSQETQYF
TRBJ2-3 | - | - | TRBV5-1 | TGCGCCAGCAGCGCAGCATTTAACACAGATACGCAGTATTTT | CASSAAFNTDTQYF
TRBJ2-2 | TRBD1 | few | TRBV4-1 | TGCGCCAGCAGCCAAGACGGGACAGGGAACACCGGGGAGCTGTTTTTT | CASSQDGTGNTGELFF
TRBJ1-6 | TRBD1 | - | TRBV5-6 | TGTGCCAGCAGCACCGGACAGGCCCCTAATTCACCCCTCCACTTT | CASSTGQAPNSPLHF
TRBJ1-5 | TRBD1 | many | TRBV12-3/TRBV12-4 | TGTGCCAGCAGTCTTATGATGGGACAGGGACATCAGCCCCAGCATTTT | CASSLMMGQGHQPQHF
TRBJ2-2 | TRBD2 | many | TRBV5-1 | TGCGCCAGCAGCACGGGGGGACGGACCGGGGAGCTGTTTTTT | CASSTGGRTGELFF
TRBJ1-2 | - | - | TRBV2 | TGTGCCAGCAGTGAAGCGGAGTGGGGAGCTAACTATGGCTACACCTTC | CASSEAEWGANYGYTF
TRBJ1-2 | TRBD1 | few | TRBV29-1 | TGCAGCATCGACAGGGACAACTATGGCTACACCTTC | CSIDRDNYGYTF
TRBJ1-1 | - | few | TRBV5-1 | TGCGCCAGCAGCTTGGTCCCAGGGGCCACTGAAGCTTTCTTT | CASSLVPGATEAFF
TRBJ1-2 | TRBD1 | many | TRBV7-9 | TGTGCCAGCAGCCCCCGGGACAGCTATGGCTACACCTTC | CASSPRDSYGYTF
TRBJ2-7 | - | - | TRBV5-1 | TGCGCCAGCAGCCCCGGGGGTGGGGACAGCTACGAGCAGTACTTC | CASSPGGGDSYEQYF
TRBJ1-1 | - | - | TRBV19 | TGTGCCAGTAGTAGGCAGGGATCTGAAGCTTTCTTT | CASSRQGSEAFF
TRBJ1-4 | TRBD1 | - | TRBV7-9 | TGTGCCAGCAGGGGGGACAGGACTAATGAAAAACTGTTTTTT | CASRGDRTNEKLFF